This T cell receptor beta chain was sequenced in a study of glioma-infiltrating T cells. Findings and limits, study-wide: Non-neoplastic patients had below-expected tissue-blood divergence, while all gliomas exceeded expectation.

A word on this clonotype: What it recognizes is unknown.

Amplification of TCR alpha and beta CDR3 regions from RNA used iRepertoire nested multiplex PCR. For one-step reverse transcription and amplification, about 85-400 ng of tissue mRNA or PBMC total RNA was used. One entry per CDR3 protein, called by TCRdb with MiXCR from the multiplex PCR reads. Found here are around 120,000 distinct CDR3 sequences, about 25% of them singletons; the top ten hold under 35%. CDR3 length equals 19 residues. The germline gives CDR1 SGHDN, CDR2 FVKESK. The ends were cut back, 1 base at V and 0 bases at J, with 19 bases in the middle. This TCR was recovered from a human donor with low-grade glioma or glioblastoma, undergoing nonglioma brain surgery, or in good health (not recorded which). Specimen: glioma tissue, nonneoplastic brain tissue, or PBMCs (not recorded which). V and J are TRBV14 and TRBJ2-1, with D possibly matching TRBD2 (5 bases). CDR3 bases: TGTGCCAGCAGCCAAGTCCCCCCCCAGCGGTCCCCCTCCTACAATGAGCAGTTCTTC. It is translated as CASSQVPPQRSPSYNEQFF.